The source of this T cell receptor (beta chain) is a study of cytomegalovirus exposure and HLA in healthy donors. Turning to the study itself: Early released data had around 88 million unique TCRs, all coming from HLA-typed donors. Study-level findings and limits: Indistinguishable V segments, including TRBV6-2 and TRBV6-3, were excluded. There were several of the most significant clusters that appeared linked to common viral pathogens in a later analysis.

Remarks on this clone: The antigen remains unidentified.

The PCR had 60 Vbeta and 13 Jbeta primers. Original methodology: About 88 million unique TCR beta chains, 9.5 million to 11 million of them shared, were counted by a later analysis. The repertoire was sequenced with immunoSEQ multiplex PCR; TCRdb's copy has only in-frame clones and lacks some. V and J calls and clone size follow that table, whereas D and trimming were derived from the DNA. The sample records around 150,000 clones, approximately 73% being singletons. After removal of 3 bases from V and 5 bases from J, the junction contained 5 bases not matched to a gene. The CDR3 runs 14 residues. Germline CDR1 reads SGDLS; CDR2 reads YYNGEE.

The V and J genes are TRBV9 and TRBJ1-1; the match to TRBD1 covers 9 bases. Sequencing was done on a sample of PBMCs. This clonotype originated in a man in his fifties in good health and CMV-seronegative. The DNA for the CDR3 is TGTGCCAGCAGCGGAGGGACAGGGAGAACTGAAGCTTTCTTT. It encodes CASSGGTGRTEAFF.